The rows below give T cell receptor beta chains drawn from one sample of a study of cytomegalovirus exposure and HLA in healthy donors. Profiling relied on immunoSEQ multiplex PCR, and the TCRdb table lists in-frame clones only, not all of them. This table has over 130,000 clones, 63% appearing once. The specimen was PBMCs. The source is a woman aged 55-69 years in good health and CMV-seropositive. Both conserved end residues are part of each CDR3. D genes are given only for firm matches. The size of a clone is reported for some rows only, either as once, few or many, or as a class for expanded clones.

TRBV5-4	NA	TRBD1	15	TRBJ2-5	CASSQGGQGEETQYF	TGTGCCAGCAGCCAAGGCGGACAGGGAGAGGAGACCCAGTACTTC
TRBV27	NA	TRBD1	13	TRBJ2-4	CASSRDRKNIQYF	TGTGCCAGCAGTAGGGACAGAAAAAACATTCAGTACTTC
TRBV5-6	NA	TRBD1	14	TRBJ1-5	CASSFQTGDQPQHF	TGTGCCAGCAGCTTCCAAACAGGGGACCAGCCCCAGCATTTT
TRBV11-2	NA	TRBD2	11	TRBJ2-7	CASSSSGPGYF	TGTGCCAGCAGCTCTAGCGGACCTGGGTACTTC
TRBV18	few	NA	15	TRBJ1-4	CASSPLGALNEKLFF	TGTGCCAGCTCCCCTTTGGGGGCCCTTAATGAAAAACTGTTTTTT
TRBV7-6	NA	NA	14	TRBJ1-1	CASSQGGENTEAFF	TGTGCCAGCAGCCAAGGGGGGGAGAACACTGAAGCTTTCTTT
TRBV19	NA	NA	12	TRBJ1-1	CASSPAVTEAFF	TGTGCCAGTAGTCCAGCGGTCACTGAAGCTTTCTTT
TRBV7-2	NA	TRBD2	15	TRBJ2-3	CASSFSSGNTDTQYF	TGTGCCAGCAGCTTTTCTAGCGGTAACACAGATACGCAGTATTTT
TRBV7-9	NA	NA	13	TRBJ1-1	CASSLEGASEAFF	TGTGCCAGCAGCTTGGAAGGGGCTAGTGAAGCTTTCTTT
TRBV5-1	few	NA	15	TRBJ1-4	CASSSNSYPNEKLFF	TGCGCCAGCAGCTCCAACAGTTACCCCAATGAAAAACTGTTTTTT
TRBV5-8	once	TRBD1	15	TRBJ2-1	CASSLKGAPFNEQFF	TGTGCCAGCAGCTTGAAGGGGGCCCCCTTCAATGAGCAGTTCTTC
TRBV29-1	NA	NA	13	TRBJ2-7	CSALTAQAYEQYF	TGCAGCGCCCTGACAGCACAGGCCTACGAGCAGTACTTC
TRBV4-2	once	TRBD2	17	TRBJ2-5	CASSQEALAGGGQTQYF	TGTGCCAGCAGCCAGGAGGCCCTAGCGGGAGGGGGTCAGACCCAGTACTTC
TRBV5-4	NA	TRBD1	16	TRBJ2-3	CASNVGTVRRTDTQYF	TGTGCCAGCAACGTTGGGACAGTCCGGCGGACAGATACGCAGTATTTT
TRBV2	NA	NA	14	TRBJ1-5	CASSQDSGNQPQHF	TGTGCCAGCAGTCAGGACAGTGGCAATCAGCCCCAGCATTTT
TRBV7-3	NA	NA	16	TRBJ1-1	CASSLGGGGMNTEAFF	TGTGCCAGCAGCCTAGGTGGGGGGGGCATGAACACTGAAGCTTTCTTT
TRBV2	few	NA	15	TRBJ1-5	CASSPGPSNNQPQHF	TGTGCCAGCAGTCCAGGGCCCTCTAACAATCAGCCCCAGCATTTT